The rows below give T cell receptor beta chains drawn from one sample of a study of T cells in Graves' hyperthyroidism and ophthalmopathy. TCRdb analysed the multiplex PCR reads with MiXCR anew, one entry per CDR3 protein. The sample contains over 450,000 distinct CDR3 sequences, over 13% of which appear only once. Material: blood. The receptor set was obtained from a woman aged 18-29 years with Graves' hyperthyroidism. The CDR3 runs from the conserved cysteine through the conserved F or W. Each record gives: J gene, CDR3 length, clone size, D gene, V gene, CDR3 DNA, CDR3 protein. A D gene is named only where the DNA matches it firmly. Clone size is not always given. Where it is, it says once, few, many or a class for expanded clones.

>TRBJ2-1|16|NA|NA|TRBV9
TGTGCCAGCAGCGTAGGTCCGGAAACGAGCTACAATGAGCAGTTCTTC
CASSVGPETSYNEQFF
>TRBJ2-3|15|many|TRBD1|TRBV2
TGTGCCAGCAGAGGGGGCCTCCTGGTAGCAGATACGCAGTATTTT
CASRGGLLVADTQYF
>TRBJ2-7|12|many|NA|TRBV20-1
TGCAGTGCTAAAGGAAGCGGATACGAGCAGTACTTC
CSAKGSGYEQYF
>TRBJ2-1|14|many|NA|TRBV10-3
TGTGCCATCACGCCCGGGGGCCGAAGAAATGAGCAGTTCTTC
CAITPGGRRNEQFF
>TRBJ1-1|13|few|NA|TRBV5-1
TGCGCCAGCAGCAACAGGGAGAACACTGAAGCTTTCTTT
CASSNRENTEAFF
>TRBJ1-5|14|many|NA|TRBV30
TGTGCCTGGAGTGTACGACAGAGCAATCAGCCCCAGCATTTT
CAWSVRQSNQPQHF
>TRBJ1-2|12|few|TRBD1|TRBV5-5
TGTGCCAGCCAGGGGGCGGACTATGGCTACACCTTC
CASQGADYGYTF
>TRBJ2-3|15|many|TRBD2|TRBV18
TGTGCCAGCTCATCAAAGCGGGAGGACACAGATACGCAGTATTTT
CASSSKREDTDTQYF
>TRBJ1-1|16|many|NA|TRBV7-9
TGTGCCAGCAGCCCGATTATTAGCGGTCAAGGCACTGAAGCTTTCTTT
CASSPIISGQGTEAFF
>TRBJ2-7|15|many|NA|TRBV20-1
TGCAGTGCTAGAGGCACCGGGACCAATACCTACGAGCAGTACTTC
CSARGTGTNTYEQYF
>TRBJ2-5|14|NA|NA|TRBV19
TGTGCCACCCAGCCAGGTTCCCACAAAGAGACCCAGTACTTC
CATQPGSHKETQYF
>TRBJ1-5|16|few|NA|TRBV7-8
TGTGCCAGCAGCTTAGTAAGCGGGGAAGCCAATCAGCCCCAGCATTTT
CASSLVSGEANQPQHF
>TRBJ2-1|17|many|TRBD2|TRBV5-1
TGCGCCAGCAGCTACTTTCCGGGGGGACGCTCCTACAATGAGCAGTTCTTC
CASSYFPGGRSYNEQFF
>TRBJ2-3|16|many|TRBD2|TRBV27
TGTGCCAGCAGTTTTTTTTTGGCGGGAGCAGCAGATACGCAGTATTTT
CASSFFLAGAADTQYF
>TRBJ2-4|15|many|NA|TRBV30
TGTGCCTGGAGTATGGACACCATAGCCAAAAACATTCAGTACTTC
CAWSMDTIAKNIQYF
>TRBJ2-7|14|few|NA|TRBV30
TGTGCCTGGAGTGTGGTCAGGGGCCCTTTGAAGCAGTACTTC
CAWSVVRGPLKQYF
>TRBJ1-5|14|many|NA|TRBV20-1
TGCAGTGCTAGAGAGGACGGACGCAATCAGCCCCAGCATTTT
CSAREDGRNQPQHF
>TRBJ1-1|13|NA|NA|TRBV19
TGTGCCAGTAGCCTCACTGACCTCACTGAAGCTTTCTTT
CASSLTDLTEAFF
>TRBJ2-1|15|many|TRBD2|TRBV12-3/TRBV12-4
TGTGCCAGCAGTTCAGGGACTAGCGGGAGGGCCGGGCAGTTCTTC
CASSSGTSGRAGQFF
>TRBJ1-2|11|NA|NA|TRBV29-1
TGCAGCGTTGAGGGGAATGGTGGCTACACCTTC
CSVEGNGGYTF
>TRBJ2-1|16|many|TRBD2|TRBV6-1
TGTGCCAGCAGCGTAGCGGGAGGGCTAGGGTACAATGAGCAGTTCTTC
CASSVAGGLGYNEQFF
>TRBJ1-1|16|many|NA|TRBV6-1
TGTGCCAGCAGTGAAGCAGGGGTCCTCATGAACACTGAAGCTTTCTTT
CASSEAGVLMNTEAFF
>TRBJ2-1|17|NA|TRBD2|TRBV7-8
TGTGCCAGTAGTTTGGAGGGGGCGACTAGCGGGACGAATGAGCAGTTCTTC
CASSLEGATSGTNEQFF
>TRBJ1-2|11|few|NA|TRBV29-1
TGCAGCGTTGTACCCAACTATGGCTACACCTTC
CSVVPNYGYTF
>TRBJ1-2|11|few|NA|TRBV25-1
TGTGCCAGCAGTGTGGGAGCTGGCTACACCTTC
CASSVGAGYTF
>TRBJ2-1|15|NA|TRBD1|TRBV12-3/TRBV12-4
TGTGCCAGCAGTTCTACAGGGGGCTCCTACAGTGAGCAGTTCTTC
CASSSTGGSYSEQFF
>TRBJ2-3|15|many|NA|TRBV3-1
TGTGCCAGCAGCCAATCACAGCCCCCCACAGATACGCAGTATTTT
CASSQSQPPTDTQYF
>TRBJ2-5|18|many|TRBD2|TRBV2
TGTGCCAGCACCAGACTAGCGGGAGGGCCGAGAGTGGGAGAGACCCAGTACTTC
CASTRLAGGPRVGETQYF
>TRBJ1-2|13|many|NA|TRBV11-3
TGTGCCAGCAGCTTCGGCAGGGACTATGGCTACACCTTC
CASSFGRDYGYTF
>TRBJ2-1|20|many|TRBD1|TRBV6-1
TGTGCCAGCAGTCGCCAGCTACCGACAGGGTCGGGGAGCTCCTACAATGAGCAGTTCTTC
CASSRQLPTGSGSSYNEQFF
>TRBJ2-2|15|many|NA|TRBV11-2
TGTGCCAGCAGCTTTTCGGTGACGAACACCGGGGAGCTGTTTTTT
CASSFSVTNTGELFF
>TRBJ2-5|15|few|TRBD2|TRBV7-2
TGTGCCCGGGGGGGCAGGGAGAGTCAGCAGGAGACCCAGTACTTC
CARGGRESQQETQYF
>TRBJ2-5|15|NA|NA|TRBV7-9
TGTGCCAGCAGCTCAGCTGGTCGGGATCAAGAGACCCAGTACTTC
CASSSAGRDQETQYF
>TRBJ2-5|20|few|TRBD1|TRBV20-1
TGCAGTGCAGTGTTGGGACAGGGGAAAAGCGGGCCCACCCCCCAAGAGACCCAGTGCTTC
CSAVLGQGKSGPTPQETQCF
>TRBJ2-1|10|NA|NA|TRBV2
TGTGCCACCGCCTTGTTGGAGCAGTTCTTC
CATALLEQFF
>TRBJ2-7|18|many|TRBD2|TRBV20-1
TGCAGTGCTAGAGATCGATACCGGTCTAGCGGGAGGCGCTACGAGCAGTACTTC
CSARDRYRSSGRRYEQYF
>TRBJ2-2|15|many|NA|TRBV20-1
TGCAGTGCTAGACCCGCGGGACGTTCCACCGGGGAGCTGTTTTTT
CSARPAGRSTGELFF
>TRBJ1-1|15|many|TRBD1|TRBV10-3
TGTGCCATGAAAGCTACAGGGGAAATGAACACTGAAGCTTTCTTT
CAMKATGEMNTEAFF
>TRBJ2-1|18|many|TRBD2|TRBV12-3/TRBV12-4
TGTGCCAGCAGTCGGGGCGGTGGGGGACTAGACAAGTACAATGAGCAGTTCTTC
CASSRGGGGLDKYNEQFF
>TRBJ2-7|14|medium-sized|TRBD1|TRBV11-2
TGTGCCAGCAGCTCCCGGACAGGGGTTTACGAGCAGTACTTC
CASSSRTGVYEQYF
>TRBJ2-7|12|many|NA|TRBV3-1
TGTGCCAGCAGCCAAGGGCTCTACGAGCAGTACTTC
CASSQGLYEQYF
>TRBJ1-2|12|NA|NA|TRBV29-1
TGCAGCGTTGGGGGACTGACCTATGGCTACACCTTC
CSVGGLTYGYTF
>TRBJ1-2|14|NA|NA|TRBV7-8
TGTGCCAGCAGCTTAGAGCCCGGGAACTATGGCTACACCTTC
CASSLEPGNYGYTF
>TRBJ1-2|14|many|NA|TRBV29-1
TGCAGCGTTGATGATCCACTGTCAGGGGATGGCTACACCTTC
CSVDDPLSGDGYTF
>TRBJ2-3|12|NA|NA|TRBV4-1
TGCGCCAGCAGCCATTTTTCAGATACGCAGTATTTT
CASSHFSDTQYF
>TRBJ1-5|14|many|NA|TRBV12-3/TRBV12-4
TGTGCCAGCACCCCAAAGGGCGGTCTTTGGCCCCAGCATTTT
CASTPKGGLWPQHF
>TRBJ2-2|15|NA|NA|TRBV24-1
TGTGCCACCAGTCCGTCCCCGGTTAACACCGGGGAGCTGTTTTTT
CATSPSPVNTGELFF
>TRBJ2-5|16|NA|TRBD2|TRBV9
TGTGCCAGCAGCGTAGAAGCGGGGGAGTACCAAGAGACCCAGTACTTC
CASSVEAGEYQETQYF
>TRBJ2-7|15|NA|TRBD1|TRBV7-3
TGTGCCAGCAGCTCGACCGGGACAGGGGTTGACGAGCAGTACTTC
CASSSTGTGVDEQYF